The clone carrying this T cell receptor beta chain was counted only a few times. Its target is not known. The sample originates from a study of CD8+CD57+ T cells in acquired aplastic anemia. General study findings and limits: Patients and controls had CD8+ Simpson's diversity values that were not significantly distinct. Sharing between patients and controls was observed for around 30 CD8+ CDR3 sequences.

Profiling of TCR beta VDJ combinations and CDR3 sequences used genomic DNA as template. TCRdb processed the reads anew with MiXCR; each CDR3 protein has one entry. The sample lists 150,000 to 200,000 distinct CDR3 sequences, more than 45% occurring once. The CDR3 covers 14 residues. The germline gives CDR1 LNHNV, CDR2 YYDKDF (reference sequence). With V trimmed by 3 bases and J by 5 bases, 7 bases remained unmatched. Only patients with CD8+CD57+ cell expansion on flow cytometry were chosen for sequencing. The enrolled patients all had severe acquired aplastic anemia. Patients had undergone no therapy by the time their blood was sampled.

Sequenced: sorted CD4+, CD8+, or CD8+CD57+ T cells (not recorded which) from PBMCs. The chain employs TRBV15 and TRBJ2-7, with TRBD1 identical over 7 bases. The receptor was derived from a human donor with aplastic anemia. CDR3 sequence (DNA): TGTGCCACCAGCAGCGCAGGGGGTACTGACGAGCAGTACTTC. This encodes CATSSAGGTDEQYF.